This T cell receptor (beta chain) was recovered during a study of blood T cells in healthy people across ages. Findings of the study overall: Aged donors had fewer naive CD4+ cells and lower diversity than long-lived donors.

To note about this clonotype: Its antigen is not known. This clone may be a read error of a much larger clone one base away.

A second PCR, run for about 7 to 11 cycles, used a sample-barcoded 5' primer plus a J-beta primer mix. Each cDNA molecule was tagged by a template-switch adaptor with 12 random nucleotides. One entry per CDR3 protein, called by TCRdb with MiXCR from the 5' RACE reads. The table shows roughly 700,000 distinct CDR3 sequences, with roughly 32% occurring only once. Germline V gives CDR1 LNHDA, CDR2 SQIVND (reference sequence). The CDR3 spans 16 residues. This receptor was taken from a woman aged 80 or over in good health. Sequenced sample: blood. The chain recombines TRBV19 with TRBJ2-1, with 11 bases matching TRBD1. The CDR3 reads CASGISRDRGYNEQFF. CDR3 in DNA: TGTGCCAGTGGTATCAGCCGGGACAGGGGGTACAATGAGCAGTTCTTC. The variable domain in full, completed from reference TRBV19 and TRBJ2-1, reads DGGITQSPKYLFRKEGQNVTLSCEQNLNHDAMYWYRQDPGQGLRLIYYSQIVNDFQKGDIAEGYSVSREKKESFPLTVTSAQKNPTAFYLCASGISRDRGYNEQFFGPGTRLTVL.